These 4 T cell receptor beta chains came from one sample sequenced in a study of cytomegalovirus exposure and HLA in healthy donors. Vbeta (60) and Jbeta (13) primers were used in the PCR. Repertoires were generated with immunoSEQ multiplex PCR, while TCRdb's copy carries only in-frame clones and drops some. In the table there are under 250,000 clones, 70% to 85% of which are singletons. The sample consisted of PBMCs. All receptors come from a man aged 50-60 years in good health and CMV-seronegative.

This clone occurred once. This chain links TRBV6-6 with TRBJ2-7; TRBD1 matches at 12 bases. CDR3 length equals 16 residues. Germline-derived CDR1 and CDR2 are MNHNY and SVGAGI (reference sequence). The ends lost 5 bases at V and 5 bases at J; junction bases unmatched: 10. CDR3 in amino acids: CASSRPGTGGYNEQYF. For the CDR3, the DNA is TGTGCCAGCAGTCGTCCCGGGACAGGGGGCTATAACGAGCAGTACTTC.

The chain links TRBV7-9 to TRBJ1-2, with 9 bases that match TRBD1. Looked up from germline, CDR1 is SEHNR and CDR2 is FQNEAQ (reference sequence). CDR3 size: 15 residues. V gave up 6 bases and J gave up 4 bases; unmatched junction bases: 9. The CDR3 reads CASSWDRAYGYGYTF. For the CDR3, the DNA is TGTGCCAGCAGTTGGGACAGGGCCTATGGCTATGGCTACACCTTC.

J is TRBJ1-1 and V is TRBV7-9; the D is unclear. Germline V CDR1 and CDR2: SEHNR, FQNEAQ (reference sequence). V lost 0 bases to trimming and J lost 5 bases, with 13 bases between them. CDR3 length equals 15 residues. The CDR3 sequence: CASSLALAVQTEAFF. The CDR3 bases are TGTGCCAGCAGCTTAGCTCTGGCAGTCCAGACTGAAGCTTTCTTT.

The count of this clone is one. This chain's CDR3 is CASSFQQGAVDEKLFF. As DNA, the CDR3 is TGTGCCAGCAGCTTCCAACAGGGGGCAGTGGATGAAAAACTGTTTTTT. This chain links TRBV11-2 with TRBJ1-4; TRBD1 aligns across 9 bases. V dropped 3 bases and J dropped 6; count of bases not matched to a gene: 8. Germline values: CDR1 SGHAT, CDR2 FQNNGV. The CDR3 runs to 16 residues.